These 13 T cell receptor beta chains came from one sample sequenced in a study of tumor-infiltrating lymphocytes in primary liver carcinoma. Starting from approximately 470 ng of total RNA, TCR beta cDNA was produced with a primer in the constant region. Three rounds of nested multiplex PCR with slightly modified ARM-PCR produced TCR beta libraries. PCR rounds one and two used TRBV1-TRBV30 forward primers with a C-beta reverse primer for approximately 10 cycles each. TCRdb processed the multiplex PCR reads anew with MiXCR; each CDR3 protein has one entry. Among about 75,000 distinct CDR3 sequences listed, 69% were seen once. Taking about 17-31 mg of unsorted bulk tissue, the authors co-extracted RNA and DNA. Specimen: tumor-adjacent normal liver tissue. The receptors shown here come from a man aged 35 to 55 with primary liver carcinoma and hepatitis B virus infection.

This clonotype was observed a handful of times. Given a much more abundant clone one base away, this may be a read error. The rearrangement links TRBV28 to TRBJ2-1; perhaps TRBD2 as D (6 bases). The germline V gene encodes CDR1 MDHEN and CDR2 SYDVKM. The CDR3 is made up of 14 amino acids. The CDR3 nucleotides read TGTGCCAGCAGTCGGGATACGGGAGTAAATGACCAGTTCTTC. Protein: CASSRDTGVNDQFF.

Details on this clonotype: A junction boundary mismatches the germline segment, possibly from a read error. V usage is TRBV6-2 or TRBV6-3 and J usage is TRBJ2-7; 7 nucleotides agree with TRBD2. Germline V gene sequence: CDR1 MNHEY, CDR2 SVGEGT. The CDR3 sequence is 14 residues long. In DNA, the CDR3 is TGTGCTAGCAGTTCCGGGACTACCTCCTACGAGCGGTACTTC. This encodes CASSSGTTSYERYF.

Turning to this clonotype: Since no conserved phenylalanine or tryptophan closes the CDR3, a read error is the likely cause. The chain joins TRBV6-5 to TRBJ2-1; D not resolved. The J call may be incorrect, as the DNA end agrees better with TRBJ2-7. The CDR3 extends over 15 amino acids. The V gene's germline CDR1 is MNHEY and CDR2 SVGAGI. CDR3 DNA: TGTGCCAGCAGTTCGGGCCCGAGCTCCTACAATGAGCAGTACCTC. Translating it yields CASSSGPSSYNEQYL.

This chain connects TRBV29-1 to TRBJ2-1; TRBD2 matches 7 bases. V lost 6 bases to trimming and J lost 7 bases; unmatched junction nucleotides: 12. This CDR3 is 14 amino acids long. CDR1 is SQVTM, CDR2 ANQGSEA, per germline. The CDR3 DNA sequence: TGCAGCGTGGAGGTACTAGCGAAACCGAATGAGCAGTTCTTC. This codes for CSVEVLAKPNEQFF.

This clonotype was seen ten or more times. The V call is TRBV7-9, the J call TRBJ2-7; TRBD1 might be the D (7 bases). The CDR3 totals 16 residues. Trimming stripped 5 bases from V and 2 bases from J, with 19 bases between. Germline V gives CDR1 SEHNR, CDR2 FQNEAQ (reference sequence). The CDR3 coding sequence is TGTGCCAGCAGCCCCGTCATGGAGGGGGCCCCCTACGAGCAGTACTTC. This encodes CASSPVMEGAPYEQYF.

Notes on this clonotype: This could be a read error, since a much larger clone is one nucleotide away. CDR3 in amino acids: CASSPGLAGSAAKNIQYF. The CDR3 nucleotides are TGTGCCAGCAGTCCCGGACTAGCGGGATCCGCAGCCAAAAACATTCAGTACTTC. The genes are TRBV28 and TRBJ2-4, with 12 nucleotides matching TRBD2. Germline V gene sequence: CDR1 MDHEN, CDR2 SYDVKM. V trimming: 5 bases; J trimming: 0 bases; junction bases outside the gene matches: 8. The length of the CDR3 is 18 residues.

This clonotype was found a few times. The chain recombines TRBV10-2 with TRBJ2-5; D is ambiguous. The CDR3 is made up of 11 amino acids. Deletions cut 3 bases from V and 5 bases from J, with 4 bases between. The V gene's germline CDR1 is WSHSY and CDR2 SAAADI. The CDR3 DNA is TGCGCCAGCAGTGAATGGGAGACCCAGTACTTC. Protein sequence: CASSEWETQYF.

In the case of this clonotype: A much larger clonotype is one base distant, so this may be a read error. The gene calls are TRBV29-1 and TRBJ2-7, with D perhaps TRBD1 or TRBD2 (5 bases each). Germline lookup yields CDR1 SQVTM and CDR2 ANQGSEA. With 4 bases removed from V and 2 bases from J, the gap between germline ends came to 9 bases. The CDR3 totals 12 residues. CDR3 sequence reads: CSVVEGPYEQYF. The CDR3 DNA follows: TGCAGCGTTGTAGAGGGGCCCTACGAGCAGTACTTC.

The chain is built from TRBV7-2 and TRBJ2-7, with D possibly TRBD2 on 6 matching bases. Germline V CDR1 and CDR2: SGHTA, FQGNSA. V was trimmed by 2 bases and J by 4 bases, leaving 15 bases between them. The CDR3 length is 15 residues. This chain's CDR3 is CASSLPGDVLYEQYF. The CDR3 DNA reads as TGTGCCAGCAGCTTACCGGGAGACGTTCTATACGAGCAGTACTTC. The full variable domain, rest sourced from reference TRBV7-2 and TRBJ2-7, is GAGVSQSPSNKVTEKGKDVELRCDPISGHTALYWYRQSLGQGLEFLIYFQGNSAPDKSGLPSDRFSAERTGGSVSTLTIQRTQQEDSAVYLCASSLPGDVLYEQYFGPGTRLTVT.

This clonotype occurred once. Germline is not matched at one junction end, which may reflect a read error. The genes are TRBV11-3 and TRBJ2-1, with a tentative D call TRBD2 (5 bases). The germline gives CDR1 SGHNT, CDR2 YENEEA. There are 12 residues in the CDR3. The CDR3 is CASSLNASERLF. The CDR3 DNA sequence: TGTGCCAGCAGCTTAAATGCCAGTGAGCGGTTATTC.

As regards this clonotype: Being one base from a much bigger clone, this may be a read error. The CDR3 end shows no conserved phenylalanine or tryptophan, and so a read error is likely. This chain uses TRBV28 with TRBJ2-5, with TRBD2 matching over 11 bases. The CDR3 has 16 residues. J was trimmed by 1 base and V by 4 bases; bases with no gene match: 5. Germline V lookup: CDR1 MDHEN, CDR2 SYDVKM. CDR3 sequence: CASSSAGTSGQETQYI. The CDR3 DNA is TGTGCCAGCAGTTCGGCCGGGACTAGCGGCCAAGAGACCCAGTACATC.

This chain links TRBV6-1 with TRBJ2-3; the D is unclear. The germline V and J ends were trimmed by 11 bases and 2 bases, with 11 bases remaining between them. The CDR3 is 12 amino acids. CDR1 MNHNS and CDR2 SASEGT come from the germline V gene. CDR3 DNA: TGTGCCGGCAATGAATACACAGATACGCAGTATTTT. Translating it yields CAGNEYTDTQYF.

The rearrangement uses TRBV15 and TRBJ2-7; TRBD2 aligns across 9 bases. After removal of 1 base from V and 1 base from J, the junction contained 8 bases not matched to a gene. Germline values: CDR1 LNHNV, CDR2 YYDKDF (reference sequence). The CDR3 is 17 residues long. The CDR3 loop reads CATSRVTSSGISYEQYF. Written as DNA, the CDR3 is TGTGCCACCAGCAGAGTAACGTCTAGCGGGATTTCCTACGAGCAGTACTTC.